These 14 T cell receptor beta chains were all obtained from the same sample, sequenced in a study of Ad26.COV2.S vaccination and SARS-CoV-2 variants. The sample's treatment: roughly 19 received Ad26.COV2.S at low or high dose, single or two shots; about 5 received placebo; per-sample allocation not given. The investigators took samples on day 63 after the first vaccine or placebo injection. Profiled with immunoSEQ multiplex PCR; TCRdb holds only in-frame clones, not every one. The profile shows roughly 350,000 clones, roughly 84% of them singletons. Specimen: peripheral blood, collected in a trial of Ad26.COV2.S vaccine versus placebo. Source of these receptors: a person between 18 and 65 years old who received the Ad26.COV2.S COVID-19 vaccine or a placebo.

The count of this clone is one. Other nucleotide sequences from this sample produce the same CDR3. The rearrangement links TRBV30 to TRBJ2-7; 8 bases match TRBD1. The CDR3 has 14 residues. Germline-derived CDR1 and CDR2 are GTSNPN and SVGIG (reference sequence). The ends lost 0 bases at V and 2 bases at J; junction bases unmatched: 3. The CDR3 region is CAWSVGQGAYEQYF. The CDR3 DNA sequence: TGTGCCTGGAGTGTAGGACAGGGCGCCTACGAGCAGTACTTC.

This chain connects TRBV7-6 to TRBJ2-3; D gene uncertain. Germline CDR1 and CDR2: SGHVS and FNYEAQ. This CDR3 is 15 amino acids long. V gave up 2 bases and J gave up 1 base, with 10 bases separating them. The CDR3 DNA reads as TGTGCCAGCAGCTTAAGGATCTCTGGCACAGATACGCAGTATTTT. Translation gives CASSLRISGTDTQYF.

The rearrangement uses TRBV19 and TRBJ1-3; no clear D. CDR3 length: 16 amino acids. V dropped 3 bases and J dropped 0 bases, with 12 bases sitting between them. Germline-derived CDR1 and CDR2 are LNHDA and SQIVND (reference sequence). For the CDR3, the DNA is TGTGCCAGTAGTATTAGAGAGACCAACTCTGGAAACACCATATATTTT. It codes for CASSIRETNSGNTIYF. Combining the CDR3 with reference TRBV19 and TRBJ1-3 gives the whole variable domain DGGITQSPKYLFRKEGQNVTLSCEQNLNHDAMYWYRQDPGQGLRLIYYSQIVNDFQKGDIAEGYSVSREKKESFPLTVTSAQKNPTAFYLCASSIRETNSGNTIYFGEGSWLTVV.

The J gene is TRBJ1-6, the V gene TRBV30; 7 bases line up with TRBD1. The V gene's germline CDR1 is GTSNPN and CDR2 SVGIG (reference sequence). With V trimmed by 2 bases and J by 9 bases, 7 bases remained unmatched. The CDR3 is 14 residues long. CDR3 sequence: CAWSLQGGSSPLHF. CDR3 nucleotides: TGTGCCTGGAGTCTCCAGGGGGGGTCTTCACCCCTCCACTTT.

The V gene is TRBV7-2, the J gene TRBJ2-3, with a possible D match to TRBD2 (7 bases). The CDR3 extends over 14 amino acids. CDR1 and CDR2 from the germline V gene are SGHTA and FQGNSA. Trimming took off 4 bases at V and 4 bases at J, with 12 bases between the two ends. The CDR3 DNA follows: TGTGCCAGCAGCTATGGGGGGGGCTCAGATACGCAGTATTTT. Its protein product is CASSYGGGSDTQYF.

This clone was seen more than once but under ten times. This chain links TRBV6-6 with TRBJ1-1; D is unclear. Germline CDR1 reads MNHNY; CDR2 reads SVGAGI (reference sequence). V dropped 2 bases and J dropped 5 bases, with 0 bases sitting between them. The CDR3 consists of 10 residues. The CDR3 nucleotides are TGTGCCAGCAGTTACACTGAAGCTTTCTTT. It encodes CASSYTEAFF.

The V gene is TRBV11-1, the J gene TRBJ1-1; D is possibly TRBD1 (5 bases). There are 15 residues in the CDR3. V shed 2 bases and J shed 4 bases, with 14 bases lying between them. Germline values: CDR1 SGHAT, CDR2 FQDESV (reference sequence). CDR3 in amino acids: CASSLREGRSTEAFF. The CDR3 nucleotides read TGTGCCAGCAGCTTAAGGGAGGGGAGGTCCACTGAAGCTTTCTTT.

This rearrangement joins TRBV5-6 to TRBJ1-1; D is ambiguous. The CDR3 is 11 amino acids. Germline CDR1 and CDR2: SGHDT and YYEEEE. V was trimmed by 2 bases and J by 7 bases, leaving 6 bases between them. The CDR3 sequence: CASSFLGEAFF. The CDR3 DNA is TGTGCCAGCAGCTTCCTGGGTGAAGCTTTCTTT.

The rearrangement links TRBV7-3 to TRBJ2-3; 8 bases line up with TRBD2. This CDR3 is built from 14 residues. CDR1 is SGHTA and CDR2 is FQGTGA in the germline V gene. J was trimmed by 3 bases and V by 2 bases; bases with no gene match: 1. The CDR3 protein is CASSLGTSTDTQYF. CDR3 nucleotide sequence: TGTGCCAGCAGCTTAGGGACTAGTACAGATACGCAGTATTTT.

The genes are TRBV20-1 and TRBJ2-1; D unresolved. The CDR3 is 12 amino acids. Trimming took 3 bases from V and 3 from J, leaving 6 bases between them. Germline loops: CDR1 DFQATT, CDR2 SNEGSKA (reference sequence). The CDR3 is CSASTLYNEQFF. DNA of the CDR3: TGCAGTGCTAGTACCCTCTACAATGAGCAGTTCTTC.

This clone was recorded only once. The V call is TRBV27, the J call TRBJ1-1; D is unclear. Per germline, CDR1 MNHEY and CDR2 SMNVEV (reference sequence). Trimming removed 3 bases from V and 1 base from J, with 9 bases in between. The CDR3 is 14 amino acids. The CDR3: CASSFRSWNTEAFF. Here the CDR3 DNA reads TGTGCCAGCAGTTTTCGGTCATGGAACACTGAAGCTTTCTTT.

The V gene is TRBV5-1, the J gene TRBJ2-5; D is undetermined. Germline assignment: CDR1 SGHRS and CDR2 YFSETQ. The ends were cut back, 0 bases at V and 3 bases at J, with 6 bases in the middle. The CDR3 consists of 13 residues. The CDR3 DNA follows: TGCGCCAGCAGCTTGGAACAGAAAGAGACCCAGTACTTC. It specifies CASSLEQKETQYF.

This chain links TRBV4-2 with TRBJ2-4; 13 bases agree with TRBD2. The ends lost 0 bases at V and 5 bases at J; junction bases unmatched: 4. The CDR3 runs to 17 residues. In germline, CDR1 is LGHNA, CDR2 YNFKEQ. Written as DNA, the CDR3 is TGTGCCAGCAGCCAAGAAACCGGGACTAGCGGGGAAAACATTCAGTACTTC. Translated: CASSQETGTSGENIQYF.

This CDR3 is CASSLEGGLTDTQYF. The CDR3, as DNA: TGCGCCAGCAGCTTGGAAGGGGGTCTAACAGATACGCAGTATTTT. This sequence joins TRBV5-1 and TRBJ2-3, with a weak D call TRBD1 (6 bases). The CDR3 sequence is 15 residues long. Germline lookup yields CDR1 SGHRS and CDR2 YFSETQ. V shed 0 bases and J shed 3 bases, with 11 bases lying between them.